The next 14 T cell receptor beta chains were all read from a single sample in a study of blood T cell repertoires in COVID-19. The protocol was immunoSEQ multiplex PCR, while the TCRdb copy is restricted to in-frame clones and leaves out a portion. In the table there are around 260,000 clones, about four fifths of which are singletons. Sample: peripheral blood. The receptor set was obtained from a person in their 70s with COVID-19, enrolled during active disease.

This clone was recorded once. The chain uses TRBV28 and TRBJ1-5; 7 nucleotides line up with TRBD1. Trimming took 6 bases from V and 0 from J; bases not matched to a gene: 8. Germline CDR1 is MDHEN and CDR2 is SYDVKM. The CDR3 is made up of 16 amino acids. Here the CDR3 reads CASSRDSRYSNQPQHF. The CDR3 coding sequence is TGTGCCAGCAGCCGGGACAGCCGATATAGCAATCAGCCCCAGCATTTT.

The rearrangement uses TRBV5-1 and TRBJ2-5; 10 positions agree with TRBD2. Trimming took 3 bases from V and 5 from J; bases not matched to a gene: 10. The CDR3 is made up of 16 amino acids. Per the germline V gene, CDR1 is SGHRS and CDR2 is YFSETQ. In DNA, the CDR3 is TGCGCCAGCAGCTCTAGCGGGAGAGGAATTAGCGAGACCCAGTACTTC. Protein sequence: CASSSSGRGISETQYF.

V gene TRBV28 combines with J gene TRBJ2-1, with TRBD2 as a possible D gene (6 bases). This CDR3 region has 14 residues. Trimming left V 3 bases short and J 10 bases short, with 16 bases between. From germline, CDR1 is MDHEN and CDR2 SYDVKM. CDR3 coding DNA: TGTGCCAGCAGTTTTCGGCGGGATCGACCCGAGCAGTTCTTC. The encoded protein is CASSFRRDRPEQFF.

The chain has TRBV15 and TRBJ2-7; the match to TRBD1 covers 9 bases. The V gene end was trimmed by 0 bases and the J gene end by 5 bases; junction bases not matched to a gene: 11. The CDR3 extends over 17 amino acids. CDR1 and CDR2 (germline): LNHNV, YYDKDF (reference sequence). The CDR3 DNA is TGTGCCACCAGCAGAGATCCGCCCGGGACAGGGTCACACGAGCAGTACTTC. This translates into CATSRDPPGTGSHEQYF.

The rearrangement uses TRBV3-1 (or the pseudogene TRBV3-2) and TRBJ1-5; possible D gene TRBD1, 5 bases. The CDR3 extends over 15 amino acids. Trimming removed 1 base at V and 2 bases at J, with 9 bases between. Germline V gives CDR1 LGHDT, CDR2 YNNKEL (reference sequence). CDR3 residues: CASSQGRGGNQPQHF. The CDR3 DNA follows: TGTGCCAGCAGCCAAGGAAGGGGTGGCAATCAGCCCCAGCATTTT.

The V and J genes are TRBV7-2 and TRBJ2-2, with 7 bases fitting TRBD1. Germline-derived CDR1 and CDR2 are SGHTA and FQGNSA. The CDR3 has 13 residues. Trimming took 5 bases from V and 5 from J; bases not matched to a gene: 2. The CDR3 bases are TGTGCCAGCAGCATGGACAGGACCGGGGAGCTGTTTTTT. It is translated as CASSMDRTGELFF.

The CDR3 nucleotides are TGTGCCAGCTCACCAGGGAGTCTAGCGGCTTTCTTT. It translates to CASSPGSLAAFF. The chain couples TRBV18 to TRBJ1-1, with D unclear. There are 12 residues in the CDR3. Trimming pared 2 bases from V and 11 bases from J, leaving 12 bases between. Germline CDR1 KGHSH, CDR2 LQKENI.

The CDR3 region is CASSWGTAQPETQYF. The CDR3, as DNA: TGTGCCAGCAGCTGGGGGACAGCGCAACCGGAGACCCAGTACTTC. The chain combines TRBV11-2 with TRBJ2-5; 7 positions agree with TRBD1. After removal of 4 bases from V and 5 bases from J, the junction contained 10 bases not matched to a gene. Per the germline V gene, CDR1 is SGHAT and CDR2 is FQNNGV. The CDR3 totals 15 residues. Filled out from reference TRBV11-2 and TRBJ2-5, the complete variable domain reads EAGVAQSPRYKIIEKRQSVAFWCNPISGHATLYWYQQILGQGPKLLIQFQNNGVVDDSQLPKDRFSAERLKGVDSTLKIQPAKLEDSAVYLCASSWGTAQPETQYFGPGTRLLVL.

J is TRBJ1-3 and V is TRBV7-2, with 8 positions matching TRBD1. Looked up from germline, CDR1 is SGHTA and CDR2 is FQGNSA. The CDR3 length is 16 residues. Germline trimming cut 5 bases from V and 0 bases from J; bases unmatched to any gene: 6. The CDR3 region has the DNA TGTGCCAGCAGCGCAACAGGGGGTCTCTCTGGAAACACCATATATTTT. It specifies CASSATGGLSGNTIYF.

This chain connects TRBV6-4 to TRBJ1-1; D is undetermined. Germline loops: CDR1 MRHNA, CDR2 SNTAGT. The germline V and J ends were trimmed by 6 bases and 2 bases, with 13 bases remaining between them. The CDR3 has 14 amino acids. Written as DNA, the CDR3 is TGTGCCAGCAGGCCCGAGTCGTCAAACACTGAAGCTTTCTTT. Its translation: CASRPESSNTEAFF.

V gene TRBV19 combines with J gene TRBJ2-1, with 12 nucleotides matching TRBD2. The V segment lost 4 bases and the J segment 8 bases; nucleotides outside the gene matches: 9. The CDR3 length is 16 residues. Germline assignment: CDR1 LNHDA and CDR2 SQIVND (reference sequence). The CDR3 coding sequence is TGTGCCAGTAGTACAATGCTAGCGGGAGGGTTCCATGAGCAGTTCTTC. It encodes CASSTMLAGGFHEQFF.

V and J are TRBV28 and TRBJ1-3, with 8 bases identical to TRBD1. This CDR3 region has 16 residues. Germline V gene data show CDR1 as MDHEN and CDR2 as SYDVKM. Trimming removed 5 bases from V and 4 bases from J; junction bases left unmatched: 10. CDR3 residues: CASSPTPDREGNTIYF. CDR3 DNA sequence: TGTGCCAGCAGTCCCACCCCGGACAGGGAAGGAAACACCATATATTTT.

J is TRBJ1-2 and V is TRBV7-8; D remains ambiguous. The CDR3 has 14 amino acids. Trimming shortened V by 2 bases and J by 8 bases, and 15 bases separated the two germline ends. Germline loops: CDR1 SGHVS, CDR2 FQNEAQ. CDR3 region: CASSLKEGLVGYTF. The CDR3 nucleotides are TGTGCCAGCAGCTTAAAAGAGGGATTGGTAGGCTACACCTTC.

Here the CDR3 reads CASSSEGQGTDTQYF. The CDR3 coding sequence is TGTGCCAGCAGCAGCGAAGGACAGGGGACAGATACGCAGTATTTT. The V call is TRBV7-9, the J call TRBJ2-3, with TRBD1 matching over 9 bases. The length of the CDR3 is 15 residues. The V gene end was trimmed by 5 bases and the J gene end by 3 bases; junction bases not matched to a gene: 6. Germline values: CDR1 SEHNR, CDR2 FQNEAQ (reference sequence).